This TCR beta chain was sequenced for a study of blood T cell repertoires in COVID-19. Sequencing was performed with immunoSEQ multiplex PCR; in TCRdb, only in-frame clones are kept and a portion is missing. The sample has more than 95,000 clones; about 85% are singletons. The CDR3 covers 17 residues. In germline, CDR1 is SQVTM, CDR2 ANQGSEA. The junction had 5 bases not matched to a gene; V was cut back by 0 bases and J by 0 bases. What was sequenced was peripheral blood. This chain uses TRBV29-1 with TRBJ2-3; 11 bases line up with TRBD2. The TCR originated in a man in his forties or fifties in a cohort sampled during active COVID-19. The CDR3 loop reads CSVEDPRTSGSTDTQYF. CDR3 nucleotides: TGCAGCGTTGAAGATCCTAGGACTAGCGGGAGCACAGATACGCAGTATTTT.